This T cell receptor (beta chain) was profiled in a study of blood T cell repertoires in COVID-19. Study overall: Samples of COVID-19 (acute and convalescent) were obtained from the United States, Italy and Spain. T cells, B-cell-depleted T cells, or PBMCs provided the cDNA or gDNA that served as material.

Germline CDR1 is SNHLY and CDR2 is FYNNEI. Trimming took off 6 bases at V and 3 bases at J, with 5 bases between the two ends. The CDR3 length is 11 residues. Original methodology: Researchers report that nucleated cell counts were estimated from reference gene primer amplification. Generated by immunoSEQ multiplex PCR, the TCRdb table keeps only in-frame clones and is missing some. That table gives V, J and clone size, and the DNA gave D and trimming. Among under 200,000 clones listed, under 85% were seen once. The TCR sequence derives from a man aged 70-80 years who had recovered from COVID-19. The chain employs TRBV2 and TRBJ2-5; D uncertain. Sequencing input: peripheral blood. The CDR3 coding sequence is TGTGCCAGCAGCACAAAAGAGACCCAGTACTTC. It is translated as CASSTKETQYF.